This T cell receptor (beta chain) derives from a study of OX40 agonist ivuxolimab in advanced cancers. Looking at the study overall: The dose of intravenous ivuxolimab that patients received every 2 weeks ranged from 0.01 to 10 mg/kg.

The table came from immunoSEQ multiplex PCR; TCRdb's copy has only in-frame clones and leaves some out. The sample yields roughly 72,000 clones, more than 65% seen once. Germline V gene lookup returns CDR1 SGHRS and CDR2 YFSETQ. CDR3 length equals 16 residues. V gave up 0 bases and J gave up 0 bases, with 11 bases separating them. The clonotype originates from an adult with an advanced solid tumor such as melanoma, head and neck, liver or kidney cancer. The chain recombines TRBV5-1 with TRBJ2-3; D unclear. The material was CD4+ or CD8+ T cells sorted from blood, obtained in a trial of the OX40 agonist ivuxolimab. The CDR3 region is CASSLDLGGSTDTQYF. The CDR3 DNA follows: TGCGCCAGCAGCTTGGATCTGGGTGGTAGCACAGATACGCAGTATTTT. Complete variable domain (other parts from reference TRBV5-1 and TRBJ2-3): KAGVTQTPRYLIKTRGQQVTLSCSPISGHRSVSWYQQTPGQGLQFLFEYFSETQRNKGNFPGRFSGRQFSNSRSEMNVSTLELGDSALYLCASSLDLGGSTDTQYFGPGTRLTVL.